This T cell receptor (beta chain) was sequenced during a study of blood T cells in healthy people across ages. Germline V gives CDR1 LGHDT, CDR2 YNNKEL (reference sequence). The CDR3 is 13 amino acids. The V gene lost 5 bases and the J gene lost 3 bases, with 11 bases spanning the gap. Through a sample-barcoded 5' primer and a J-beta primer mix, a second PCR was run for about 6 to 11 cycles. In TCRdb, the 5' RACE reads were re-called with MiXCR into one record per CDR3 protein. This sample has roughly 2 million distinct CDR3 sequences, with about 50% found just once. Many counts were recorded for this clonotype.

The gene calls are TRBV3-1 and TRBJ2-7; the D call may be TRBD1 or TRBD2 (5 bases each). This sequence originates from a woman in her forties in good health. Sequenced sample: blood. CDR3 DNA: TGTGCCAGCAGCTTAAGGGACGGCTACGAGCAGTACTTC. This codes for CASSLRDGYEQYF.